The 14 T cell receptor beta chains below were found in one sample sequenced in a study of cytomegalovirus exposure and HLA in healthy donors. The PCR made use of 60 Vbeta and 13 Jbeta primers. Method: immunoSEQ multiplex PCR; TCRdb's copy keeps in-frame clones and lacks some. There are over 150,000 clones in the sample; about 80% occur only once, and about 1.4% lies in the top ten. Sequenced: PBMCs. Receptors were obtained from a woman younger than 45 in good health and CMV-seropositive.

This clone occurred a few times. The chain joins TRBV7-9 to TRBJ1-5; D remains ambiguous. Germline V gives CDR1 SEHNR, CDR2 FQNEAQ (reference sequence). The CDR3 covers 17 residues. V was shortened by 5 bases and J by 0 bases, with 17 bases between the two germline ends. CDR3 region: CASSGPGISNSNQPQHF. For the CDR3, the DNA is TGTGCCAGCAGCGGGCCGGGGATTTCGAATAGCAATCAGCCCCAGCATTTT.

J is TRBJ1-2 and V is TRBV28; D ambiguous. Germline assignment: CDR1 MDHEN and CDR2 SYDVKM. The CDR3 runs 16 residues. V was pared by 5 bases and J by 2 bases, with 18 bases between. The CDR3 nucleotides are TGTGCCAGCAGTCTTGAGGTTGGGAGTGGGAACTATGGCTACACCTTC. Translated, it gives CASSLEVGSGNYGYTF.

This chain uses TRBV6-5 with TRBJ2-7; 9 bases are shared with TRBD1. The CDR3 extends over 13 amino acids. Germline lookup yields CDR1 MNHEY and CDR2 SVGAGI. Trimming at V came to 8 bases and at J to 2 bases, leaving 4 bases not matched to a gene. The CDR3 nucleotides read TGTGCCAGCGGTCGGGACAGGGCCTACGAGCAGTACTTC. This gives the protein CASGRDRAYEQYF.

V gene TRBV19 combines with J gene TRBJ2-6, with D unresolved. Trimming removed 4 bases at V and 4 bases at J, with 8 bases between. CDR1 and CDR2 from the germline V gene are LNHDA and SQIVND (reference sequence). This CDR3 is 14 amino acids long. CDR3 DNA sequence: TGTGCCAGTAGTACCCCGTTAGGGGCCAACGTCCTGACTTTC. It codes for CASSTPLGANVLTF.

V usage is TRBV12-5 and J usage is TRBJ2-1, with 9 bases fitting TRBD1. Germline trimming cut 3 bases from V and 4 bases from J; bases unmatched to any gene: 7. This CDR3 contains 16 residues. Germline CDR1 is LGHNT and CDR2 is FRNRAP. This chain's CDR3 is CASGFQGQGRYNEQFF. The CDR3 DNA follows: TGTGCTAGTGGTTTCCAGGGACAGGGTAGGTACAATGAGCAGTTCTTC.

The gene calls are TRBV5-1 and TRBJ2-2; 7 bases agree with TRBD1. Germline-derived CDR1 and CDR2 are SGHRS and YFSETQ. CDR3 length equals 16 residues. V lost 4 bases and J lost 6; bases outside the gene matches: 12. DNA of the CDR3: TGCGCCAGCAGCCCCACCCCGACAGGGAGTGCCGGGGAGCTGTTTTTT. Amino acids: CASSPTPTGSAGELFF.

V gene TRBV4-1 combines with J gene TRBJ1-4, with 9 bases matching TRBD1. J gave up 5 bases and V 0 bases, and 7 bases lay outside the gene matches. CDR3 size: 17 residues. Germline V gene lookup returns CDR1 MGHRA and CDR2 YSYEKL. In nucleotides, the CDR3 is TGCGCCAGCAGCCAAGAGCGGACAGGGGCTTCCAATGAAAAACTGTTTTTT. This encodes CASSQERTGASNEKLFF.

V gene TRBV4-1 combines with J gene TRBJ2-5, with 9 bases that match TRBD2. V was pared by 4 bases and J by 3 bases, with 12 bases of the junction left unmatched. Looked up from germline, CDR1 is MGHRA and CDR2 is YSYEKL. The CDR3 length is 17 residues. The CDR3, as DNA: TGCGCCAGCAGCCTCCGCTGGGGCGGGAGGGTTGAAGAGACCCAGTACTTC. It encodes CASSLRWGGRVEETQYF.

This chain joins TRBV7-8 and TRBJ1-5; D call uncertain. Per the germline V gene, CDR1 is SGHVS and CDR2 is FQNEAQ. There are 14 residues in the CDR3. Trimming took off 1 base at V and 3 bases at J, with 7 bases between the two ends. DNA for the CDR3: TGTGCCAGCAGCTTAGGAGTTACCAATCAGCCCCAGCATTTT. Translation: CASSLGVTNQPQHF.

The J gene is TRBJ2-5, the V gene TRBV18; 8 nucleotides line up with TRBD1. The germline gives CDR1 KGHSH, CDR2 LQKENI. With 4 bases clipped from V and 2 bases from J, the junction kept 12 bases outside the gene matches. The CDR3 contains 17 residues. The chain's CDR3 is CASSLLAGTGAQETQYF. CDR3 DNA sequence: TGTGCCAGCTCACTGCTCGCCGGGACAGGCGCTCAAGAGACCCAGTACTTC. The whole variable domain, filled in from reference TRBV18 and TRBJ2-5, reads NAGVMQNPRHLVRRRGQEARLRCSPMKGHSHVYWYRQLPEEGLKFMVYLQKENIIDESGMPKERFSAEFPKEGPSILRIQQVVRGDSAAYFCASSLLAGTGAQETQYFGPGTRLLVL.

This chain connects TRBV30 to TRBJ2-7; TRBD2 is a possible D gene (5 bases). Deletions cut 2 bases from V and 6 bases from J, with 14 bases between. The CDR3 consists of 13 residues. Germline values: CDR1 GTSNPN, CDR2 SVGIG (reference sequence). The CDR3, as DNA: TGTGCCTGGAGTACCAGGAGAGGGAGCGAGCAGTACTTC. This sequence encodes CAWSTRRGSEQYF.

This chain links TRBV7-3 with TRBJ2-7; 8 bases fit TRBD1. The junction had 6 bases not matched to a gene; V was cut back by 5 bases and J by 6 bases. CDR1 is SGHTA, CDR2 FQGTGA, per germline. The CDR3 has 13 amino acids. This CDR3 is CASSPRTGPEQYF. Here the CDR3 DNA reads TGTGCCAGCAGCCCCCGGACAGGGCCCGAGCAGTACTTC.

Here the CDR3 DNA reads TGTGCCAGCAGTTCCGGGACAGGGTTTTTACTTGAGCAGTTCTTC. The encoded protein is CASSSGTGFLLEQFF. The chain links TRBV6-6 to TRBJ2-1; 9 bases align to TRBD1. Germline assignment: CDR1 MNHNY and CDR2 SVGAGI (reference sequence). The CDR3 has 15 amino acids. V shed 4 bases and J 9 bases; nucleotides not matched to a gene: 10.

In its sample, this clone was seen once. This rearrangement joins TRBV5-1 to TRBJ1-2, with 7 bases aligning to TRBD1. CDR1 and CDR2 from the germline V gene are SGHRS and YFSETQ. Trimming removed 5 bases from V and 8 bases from J; junction bases left unmatched: 15. CDR3 size: 15 residues. The CDR3 DNA is TGCGCCAGCAGGCGGAACAGGGGAAGAGGAAAAGGCTACACCTTC. The encoded protein is CASRRNRGRGKGYTF.